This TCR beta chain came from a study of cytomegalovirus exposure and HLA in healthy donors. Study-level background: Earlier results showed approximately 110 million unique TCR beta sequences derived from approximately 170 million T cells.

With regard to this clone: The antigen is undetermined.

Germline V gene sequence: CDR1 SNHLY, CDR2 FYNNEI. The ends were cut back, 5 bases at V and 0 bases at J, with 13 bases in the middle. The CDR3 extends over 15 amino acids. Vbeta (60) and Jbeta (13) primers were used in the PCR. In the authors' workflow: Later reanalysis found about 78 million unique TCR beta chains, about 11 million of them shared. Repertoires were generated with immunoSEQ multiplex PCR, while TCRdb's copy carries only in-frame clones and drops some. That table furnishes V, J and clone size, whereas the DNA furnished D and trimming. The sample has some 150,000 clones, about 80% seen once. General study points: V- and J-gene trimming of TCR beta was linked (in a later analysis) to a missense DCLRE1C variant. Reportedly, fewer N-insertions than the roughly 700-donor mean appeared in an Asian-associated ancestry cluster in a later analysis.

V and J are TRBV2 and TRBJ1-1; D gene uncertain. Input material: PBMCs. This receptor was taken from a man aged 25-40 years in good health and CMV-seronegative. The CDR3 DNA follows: TGTGCCAGCAGTTACAGCGGGAGGATGAACACTGAAGCTTTCTTT. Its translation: CASSYSGRMNTEAFF.